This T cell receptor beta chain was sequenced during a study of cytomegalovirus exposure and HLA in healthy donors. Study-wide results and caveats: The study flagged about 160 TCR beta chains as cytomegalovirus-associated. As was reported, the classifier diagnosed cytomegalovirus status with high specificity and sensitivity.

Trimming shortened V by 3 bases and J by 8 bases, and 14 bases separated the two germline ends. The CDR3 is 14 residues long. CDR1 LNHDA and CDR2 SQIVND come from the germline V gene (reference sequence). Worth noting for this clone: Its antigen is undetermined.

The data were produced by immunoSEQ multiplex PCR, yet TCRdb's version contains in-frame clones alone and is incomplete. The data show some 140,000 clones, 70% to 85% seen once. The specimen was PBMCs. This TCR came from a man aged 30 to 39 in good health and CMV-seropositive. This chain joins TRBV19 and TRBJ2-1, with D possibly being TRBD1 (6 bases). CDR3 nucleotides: TGTGCCAGTAGTATGGCGGCAGGGGTGGATGAGCAGTTCTTC. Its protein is CASSMAAGVDEQFF.